This T cell receptor beta chain derives from a study of CD8 T cells in ankylosing spondylitis. TCRdb processed the 5' RACE reads anew with MiXCR; each CDR3 protein has one entry. The sample yields about 200,000 distinct CDR3 sequences, over 10% seen once. As to this clonotype: Its target is not known.

Deletions cut 4 bases from V and 5 bases from J, with 12 bases between. CDR1 is PRHDT, CDR2 FYEKMQ, per germline (reference sequence). This CDR3 spans 14 amino acids. The study's findings and limits: CD8+ cells made up the disease-linked clones, which were relatively rare in peripheral blood. A motif of eight or nine highly homologous TCR beta variants was seen as apparently characteristic of ankylosing spondylitis blood. Clones linked to disease were reported to show significant enrichment in matched ankylosing spondylitis synovial fluid.

This receptor was taken from a male donor with ankylosing spondylitis or in good health (not recorded which). Source material: blood, either unsorted or a sorted T cell fraction (not recorded which). The chain joins TRBV13 to TRBJ2-4, with a weak D call TRBD1 (5 bases). The CDR3 loop reads CASSYPGRENIQYF. CDR3 nucleotide sequence: TGTGCCAGCAGCTACCCAGGGCGAGAAAACATTCAGTACTTC. Full variable domain (outside the CDR3, taken from reference TRBV13 and TRBJ2-4): AAGVIQSPRHLIKEKRETATLKCYPIPRHDTVYWYQQGPGQDPQFLISFYEKMQSDKGSIPDRFSAQQFSDYHSELNMSSLELGDSALYFCASSYPGRENIQYFGAGTRLSVL.